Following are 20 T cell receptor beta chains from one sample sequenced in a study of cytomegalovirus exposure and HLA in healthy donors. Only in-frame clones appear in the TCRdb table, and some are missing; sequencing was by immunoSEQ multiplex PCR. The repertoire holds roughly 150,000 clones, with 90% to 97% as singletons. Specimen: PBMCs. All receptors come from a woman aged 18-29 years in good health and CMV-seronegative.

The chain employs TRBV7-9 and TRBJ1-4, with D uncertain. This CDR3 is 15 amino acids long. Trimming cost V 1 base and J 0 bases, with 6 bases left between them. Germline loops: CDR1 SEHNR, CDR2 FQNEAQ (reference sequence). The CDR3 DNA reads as TGTGCCAGCAGCTTAGTACAGCCAACTAATGAAAAACTGTTTTTT. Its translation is CASSLVQPTNEKLFF.

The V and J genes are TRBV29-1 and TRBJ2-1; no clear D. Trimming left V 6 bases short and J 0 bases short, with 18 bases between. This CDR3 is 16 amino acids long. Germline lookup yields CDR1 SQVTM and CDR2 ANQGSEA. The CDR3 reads CSVIFAGGDSYNEQFF. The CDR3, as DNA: TGCAGCGTGATATTCGCCGGCGGAGACTCCTACAATGAGCAGTTCTTC.

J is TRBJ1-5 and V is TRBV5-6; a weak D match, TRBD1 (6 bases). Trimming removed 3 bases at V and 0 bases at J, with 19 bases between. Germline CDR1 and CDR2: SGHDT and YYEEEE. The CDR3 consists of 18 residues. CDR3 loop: CASSSRDIGSYSNQPQHF. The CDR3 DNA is TGTGCCAGCAGCTCGAGGGACATAGGCTCCTATAGCAATCAGCCCCAGCATTTT.

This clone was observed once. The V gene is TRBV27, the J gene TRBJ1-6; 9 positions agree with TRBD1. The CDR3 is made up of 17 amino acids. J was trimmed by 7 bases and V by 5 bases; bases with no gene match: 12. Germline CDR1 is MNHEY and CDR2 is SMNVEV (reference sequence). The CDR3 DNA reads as TGTGCCAGCAGTCCCTCCGGAACAGGGGGCGTGAATTCACCCCTCCACTTT. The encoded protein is CASSPSGTGGVNSPLHF.

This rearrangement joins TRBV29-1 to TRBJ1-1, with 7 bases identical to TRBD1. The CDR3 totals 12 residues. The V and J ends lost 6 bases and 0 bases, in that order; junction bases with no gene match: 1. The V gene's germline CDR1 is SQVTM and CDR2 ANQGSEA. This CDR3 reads CSVGQMNTEAFF. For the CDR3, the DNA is TGCAGCGTGGGACAGATGAACACTGAAGCTTTCTTT.

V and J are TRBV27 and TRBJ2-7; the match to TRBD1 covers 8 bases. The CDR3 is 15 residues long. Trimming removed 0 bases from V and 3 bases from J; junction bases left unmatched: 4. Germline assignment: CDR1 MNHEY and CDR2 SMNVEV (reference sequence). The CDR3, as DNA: TGTGCCAGCAGTTTATCAGGACAGGGAGGCTACGAGCAGTACTTC. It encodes CASSLSGQGGYEQYF.

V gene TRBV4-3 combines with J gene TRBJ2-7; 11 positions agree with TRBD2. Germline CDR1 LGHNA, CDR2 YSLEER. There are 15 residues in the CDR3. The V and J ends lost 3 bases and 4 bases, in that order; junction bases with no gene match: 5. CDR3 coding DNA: TGCGCCAGCAGCCACCCTAGCGGGGGGTGGTACGAGCAGTACTTC. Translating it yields CASSHPSGGWYEQYF.

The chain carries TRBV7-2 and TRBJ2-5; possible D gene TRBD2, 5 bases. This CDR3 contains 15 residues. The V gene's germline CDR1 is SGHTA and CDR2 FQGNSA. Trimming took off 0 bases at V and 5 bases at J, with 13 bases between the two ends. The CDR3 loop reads CASSLAGRPEETQYF. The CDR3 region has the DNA TGTGCCAGCAGCTTAGCGGGGAGACCAGAGGAGACCCAGTACTTC. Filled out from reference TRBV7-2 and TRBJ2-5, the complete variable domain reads GAGVSQSPSNKVTEKGKDVELRCDPISGHTALYWYRQSLGQGLEFLIYFQGNSAPDKSGLPSDRFSAERTGGSVSTLTIQRTQQEDSAVYLCASSLAGRPEETQYFGPGTRLLVL.

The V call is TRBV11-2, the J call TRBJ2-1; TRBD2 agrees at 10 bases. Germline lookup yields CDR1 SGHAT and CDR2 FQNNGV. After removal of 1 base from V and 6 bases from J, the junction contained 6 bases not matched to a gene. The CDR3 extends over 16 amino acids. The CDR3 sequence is CASSLGRLAGANEQFF. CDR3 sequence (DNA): TGTGCCAGCAGCTTAGGACGTCTAGCGGGGGCCAATGAGCAGTTCTTC. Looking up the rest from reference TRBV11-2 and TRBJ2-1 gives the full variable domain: EAGVAQSPRYKIIEKRQSVAFWCNPISGHATLYWYQQILGQGPKLLIQFQNNGVVDDSQLPKDRFSAERLKGVDSTLKIQPAKLEDSAVYLCASSLGRLAGANEQFFGPGTRLTVL.

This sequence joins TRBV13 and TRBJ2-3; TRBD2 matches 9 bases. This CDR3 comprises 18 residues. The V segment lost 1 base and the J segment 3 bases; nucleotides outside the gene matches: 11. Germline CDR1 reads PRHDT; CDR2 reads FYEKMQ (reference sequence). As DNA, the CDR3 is TGTGCCAGCAGCTTAGTCGGCGGTCTAGCGGGGATAACAGATACGCAGTATTTT. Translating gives CASSLVGGLAGITDTQYF.

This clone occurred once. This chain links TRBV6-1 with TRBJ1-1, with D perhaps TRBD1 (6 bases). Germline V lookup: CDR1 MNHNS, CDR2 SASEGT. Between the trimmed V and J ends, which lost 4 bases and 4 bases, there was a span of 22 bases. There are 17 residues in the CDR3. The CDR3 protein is CASSAPTGSRVGTEAFF. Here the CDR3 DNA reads TGTGCCAGCAGTGCCCCCACAGGGTCCCGTGTTGGCACTGAAGCTTTCTTT.

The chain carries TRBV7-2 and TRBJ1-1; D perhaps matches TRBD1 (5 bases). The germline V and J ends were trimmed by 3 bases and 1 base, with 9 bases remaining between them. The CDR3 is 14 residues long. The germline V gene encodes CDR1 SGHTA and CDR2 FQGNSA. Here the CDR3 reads CASSFFRENTEAFF. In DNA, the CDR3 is TGTGCCAGCAGCTTCTTCAGGGAGAACACTGAAGCTTTCTTT.

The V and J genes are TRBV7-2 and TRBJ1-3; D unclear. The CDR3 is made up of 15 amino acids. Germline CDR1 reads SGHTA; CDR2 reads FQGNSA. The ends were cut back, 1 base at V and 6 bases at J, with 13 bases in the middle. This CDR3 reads CASSLVSTAANTIYF. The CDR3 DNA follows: TGTGCCAGCAGCTTAGTGTCTACAGCCGCAAACACCATATATTTT.

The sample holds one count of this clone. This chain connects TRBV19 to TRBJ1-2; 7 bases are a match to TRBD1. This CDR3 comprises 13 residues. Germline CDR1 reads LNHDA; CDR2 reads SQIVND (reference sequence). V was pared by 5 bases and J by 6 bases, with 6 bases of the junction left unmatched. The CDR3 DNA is TGTGCCAGTAGTGCCCGACAGGGAAATGGCTACACCTTC. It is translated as CASSARQGNGYTF.

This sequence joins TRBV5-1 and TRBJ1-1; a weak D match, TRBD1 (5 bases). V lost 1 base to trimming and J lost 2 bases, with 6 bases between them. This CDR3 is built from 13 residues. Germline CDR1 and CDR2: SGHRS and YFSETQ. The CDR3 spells CASSLQGNTEAFF. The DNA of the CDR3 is TGCGCCAGCAGCTTGCAGGGAAACACTGAAGCTTTCTTT.

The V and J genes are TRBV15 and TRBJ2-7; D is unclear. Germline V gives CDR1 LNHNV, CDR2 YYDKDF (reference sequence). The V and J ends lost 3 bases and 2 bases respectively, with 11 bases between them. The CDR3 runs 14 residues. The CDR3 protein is CATSRTPLTYEQYF. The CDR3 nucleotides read TGTGCCACCAGCAGGACTCCTCTTACCTACGAGCAGTACTTC.

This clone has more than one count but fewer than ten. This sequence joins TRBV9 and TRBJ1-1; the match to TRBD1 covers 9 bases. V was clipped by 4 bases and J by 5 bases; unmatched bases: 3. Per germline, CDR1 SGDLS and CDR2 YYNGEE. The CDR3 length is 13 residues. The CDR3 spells CASSIGQGTEAFF. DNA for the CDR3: TGTGCCAGCAGCATAGGACAGGGGACTGAAGCTTTCTTT.

The CDR3 DNA sequence: TGTGCCAGCAGCGTAGCGGTCGGGAACTCTGGAAACACCATATATTTT. Encoded protein: CASSVAVGNSGNTIYF. The chain recombines TRBV9 with TRBJ1-3; D is unclear. This CDR3 contains 16 residues. V dropped 0 bases and J dropped 0 bases, with 10 bases sitting between them. Germline CDR1 is SGDLS and CDR2 is YYNGEE.

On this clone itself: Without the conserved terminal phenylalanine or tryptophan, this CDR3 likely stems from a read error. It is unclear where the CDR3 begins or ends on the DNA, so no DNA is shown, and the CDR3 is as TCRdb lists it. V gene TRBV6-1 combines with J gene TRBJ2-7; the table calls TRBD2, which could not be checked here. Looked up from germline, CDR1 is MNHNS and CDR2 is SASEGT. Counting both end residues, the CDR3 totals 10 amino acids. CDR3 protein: CASSTVPPEY.

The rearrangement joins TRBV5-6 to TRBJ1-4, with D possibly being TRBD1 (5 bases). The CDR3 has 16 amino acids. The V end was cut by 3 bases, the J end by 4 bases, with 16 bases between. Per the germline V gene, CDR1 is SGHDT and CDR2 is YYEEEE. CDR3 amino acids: CASSSIKTDNNEKLFF. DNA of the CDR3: TGTGCCAGCAGCTCTATCAAGACAGATAATAATGAAAAACTGTTTTTT.